This is a list of T cell receptor beta chains from one sample in a study of long-term antiretroviral therapy in people with HIV. The table came from immunoSEQ multiplex PCR; TCRdb's copy has only in-frame clones and leaves some out. The profile shows about 33,000 clones, 65% to 80% of them singletons. The starting material was unsorted PBMCs, obtained 2 years after starting antiretroviral therapy. Source of these receptors: a woman aged 50 to 60 with HIV. Each CDR3 is given with its conserved first and last residue. Each record gives: V gene, D gene, clone size, J gene, CDR3 protein, CDR3 DNA. A D gene is named only where the DNA matches it firmly. Clone size is stated in some rows and not others, as once, few, many or a class when expanded.

>TRBV6-6|TRBD1|.|TRBJ1-4
CASTLRGTGNEKLFF
TGTGCCAGCACCCTCCGTGGGACAGGGAATGAAAAACTGTTTTTT
>TRBV30|.|.|TRBJ2-3
CAWKADLASTDTQYF
TGTGCCTGGAAAGCCGATCTGGCTAGCACAGATACGCAGTATTTT
>TRBV6-5|TRBD1|.|TRBJ1-2
CASSSGTGRYGYTF
TGTGCCAGCAGTTCCGGGACAGGGAGATATGGCTACACCTTC
>TRBV19|TRBD1|.|TRBJ2-2
CASTKTGGSGELFF
TGTGCCAGTACTAAGACAGGGGGTTCCGGGGAGCTGTTTTTT
>TRBV27|.|.|TRBJ1-5
CASSPGQPNQPQHF
TGTGCCAGCAGCCCGGGCCAGCCCAATCAGCCCCAGCATTTT
>TRBV9|TRBD1|.|TRBJ1-3
CASGQGQGDTIYF
TGTGCCAGTGGACAGGGGCAGGGAGACACCATATATTTT
>TRBV28|.|.|TRBJ1-2
CASSSPGQQAPNYGYTF
TGTGCCAGCAGTTCACCCGGACAGCAGGCGCCTAACTATGGCTACACCTTC
>TRBV4-1|TRBD1|.|TRBJ2-7
CASSPDWDRVNEQYF
TGCGCCAGCAGCCCCGACTGGGACAGGGTAAACGAGCAGTACTTC
>TRBV2|.|few|TRBJ1-5
CASSDSVAYSNQPQHF
TGTGCCAGCAGTGATTCGGTGGCGTATAGCAATCAGCCCCAGCATTTT
>TRBV7-2|.|.|TRBJ1-2
CASSLGREIGGYTF
TGTGCCAGCAGCTTAGGCAGGGAGATCGGGGGCTACACCTTC
>TRBV7-9|.|.|TRBJ2-5
CASSLEGKETQYF
TGTGCCAGCAGCTTAGAGGGCAAGGAGACCCAGTACTTC
>TRBV4-1|.|once|TRBJ1-5
CASSQDGGARDQPQHF
TGCGCCAGCAGCCAAGATGGAGGGGCCAGGGATCAGCCCCAGCATTTT
>TRBV27|TRBD1|.|TRBJ2-7
CASSLGTGWDEQYF
TGTGCCAGCAGCCTCGGGACAGGGTGGGACGAGCAGTACTTC
>TRBV10-2|TRBD2|.|TRBJ2-3
CASRLAGGLADTQYF
TGCGCCAGCCGACTAGCGGGGGGGCTTGCAGATACGCAGTATTTT
>TRBV7-2|TRBD2|.|TRBJ2-1
CASSLQAGTYNEQFF
TGTGCCAGCAGCTTACAAGCGGGGACTTACAATGAGCAGTTCTTC
>TRBV7-9|.|.|TRBJ1-4
CASSFIRGNEKLFF
TGTGCCAGCAGCTTCATACGGGGAAATGAAAAACTGTTTTTT
>TRBV28|TRBD2|.|TRBJ2-7
CASSPLITGTSGAPLWEQYF
TGTGCCAGCAGTCCCCTCATTACCGGGACTAGCGGGGCCCCTCTGTGGGAGCAGTACTTC
>TRBV7-8|TRBD2|once|TRBJ2-1
CASSLAAGKTYNEQFF
TGTGCCAGCAGCTTAGCAGCGGGGAAGACCTACAATGAGCAGTTCTTC
>TRBV6-1|TRBD1|.|TRBJ1-5
CASSDTGDSRPQHF
TGTGCCAGCAGTGATACAGGGGACTCCCGGCCCCAGCATTTT
>TRBV11-2|TRBD1|.|TRBJ2-2
CASSFYRGSNTGELFF
TGTGCCAGCAGCTTCTACAGGGGGTCGAACACCGGGGAGCTGTTTTTT
>TRBV7-6|.|.|TRBJ2-3
CASSSGFRASTDTQYF
TGTGCCAGCAGCTCTGGGTTCCGAGCTAGCACAGATACGCAGTATTTT
>TRBV5-1|.|.|TRBJ2-2
CASSWGGRTNTGELFF
TGCGCCAGCAGCTGGGGTGGGAGAACGAACACCGGGGAGCTGTTTTTT
>TRBV7-3|TRBD1|.|TRBJ1-1
CASSSDGTGSTEAFF
TGTGCCAGCAGCTCTGACGGGACAGGGAGCACTGAAGCTTTCTTT
>TRBV15|.|.|TRBJ1-4
CATSRDRRTTDEKLFF
TGTGCCACCAGCAGAGATCGACGAACGACGGATGAAAAACTGTTTTTT
>TRBV15|.|.|TRBJ2-7
CASGRDATYEQYF
TGTGCCTCCGGCCGGGACGCAACCTACGAGCAGTACTTC
>TRBV21-1|.|.|TRBJ1-2
CASSKALGGVDGYTF
TGTGCCAGCAGCAAAGCGCTTGGAGGGGTTGACGGCTACACCTTC
>TRBV6-5|TRBD2|.|TRBJ2-5
CASTNRGLRETQYF
TGTGCCAGCACCAACCGGGGACTAAGAGAGACCCAGTACTTC
>TRBV2|.|few|TRBJ2-7
CASSEGGVYSYEQYF
TGTGCCAGCAGTGAAGGTGGGGTCTACTCCTACGAGCAGTACTTC
>TRBV5-1|TRBD1|.|TRBJ2-5
CASSVAGGLETQYF
TGCGCCAGCAGTGTGGCAGGGGGTCTGGAGACCCAGTACTTC
>TRBV25-1|.|.|TRBJ2-4
CASSNLDIQYF
TGTGCCAGCAGTAACTTGGACATTCAGTACTTC
>TRBV4-1|.|.|TRBJ2-3
CASSLPSAGDTQYF
TGCGCCAGCAGCCTACCCTCCGCAGGAGATACGCAGTATTTT
>TRBV6-6|.|.|TRBJ1-1
CASRTESRGRTEAFF
TGTGCCAGCAGGACCGAGTCTCGGGGGCGAACTGAAGCTTTCTTT
>TRBV5-1|.|.|TRBJ2-1
CASRGRDTRGVYNEQFF
TGCGCCAGCAGAGGCCGGGACACTAGAGGGGTTTACAATGAGCAGTTCTTC
>TRBV7-8|.|.|TRBJ1-2
CASSPSRDLPNYGYTF
TGTGCCAGCAGCCCCTCCCGAGACCTTCCTAACTATGGCTACACCTTC
>TRBV7-4|TRBD2|.|TRBJ2-3
CASSLALSGGLTDTQYF
TGTGCCAGCAGCCTAGCCCTTAGCGGGGGGCTCACAGATACGCAGTATTTT
>TRBV6-5|.|.|TRBJ1-5
CASSYGQGYQPQHF
TGTGCCAGCAGTTACGGGCAAGGATATCAGCCCCAGCATTTT
>TRBV30|TRBD1|.|TRBJ1-4
CAWSLTTGSNEKLFF
TGTGCCTGGAGCCTCACGACAGGGAGTAATGAAAAACTGTTTTTT
>TRBV2|.|.|TRBJ2-7
CTSARTAHGDEQYF
TGTACCTCAGCGCGGACGGCCCACGGAGACGAGCAGTACTTC
>TRBV30|.|.|TRBJ1-2
CAWSVSVNYGYTF
TGTGCCTGGAGTGTATCGGTAAACTATGGCTACACCTTC
>TRBV28|TRBD2|.|TRBJ2-2
CASKAFGAGDTGELFF
TGTGCCAGCAAAGCTTTCGGGGCGGGGGACACCGGGGAGCTGTTTTTT
>TRBV11-2|TRBD1|.|TRBJ2-3
CASSLAPRGTGAADTQYF
TGTGCCAGCAGCTTAGCGCCCCGTGGAACAGGGGCGGCAGATACGCAGTATTTT
>TRBV7-9|TRBD2|.|TRBJ2-1
CASSQGLANEQFF
TGTGCCAGCAGCCAGGGACTAGCGAATGAGCAGTTCTTC